The rows below give T cell receptor beta chains drawn from one sample of a study of Graves' ophthalmopathy and Graves' hyperthyroidism. TCRdb reprocessed the multiplex PCR reads with MiXCR, giving one entry per CDR3 protein. The sample includes about 620,000 distinct CDR3 sequences, about 20% of them seen just once. The sample taken for sequencing was peripheral blood. The origin of the receptors is a woman aged 18-30 years with stable Graves' hyperthyroidism. Some clones in this sample may be carry-over from other donors' samples. Each CDR3 is given with its conserved first and last residue. D genes are given only for firm matches. A row's size may be missing; if present it is once, few, many or a size class.

V	J	size	D	length	DNA	CDR3
TRBV4-3	TRBJ2-7	few	NA	16	TGCGCCAGCAGCCAAACCTTCGGGGAGGGGGTTGTCGAGCAGTACTTC	CASSQTFGEGVVEQYF
TRBV28	TRBJ2-7	many	NA	15	TGTGCCAGCAGTCAGGGGGGAAGTCTGAAGTACGAGCAGTACTTC	CASSQGGSLKYEQYF
TRBV18	TRBJ2-5	NA	TRBD2	16	TGTGCCAGCTCACCGACTAGCGGGAGGGCCGAAGAGACCCAGTACTTC	CASSPTSGRAEETQYF
TRBV29-1	TRBJ1-1	many	NA	16	TGCAGCGTTGAAGCCGTACTTGACGAAATGAACACTGAAGCTTTCTTT	CSVEAVLDEMNTEAFF
TRBV6-2/TRBV6-3	TRBJ2-2	NA	NA	14	TGTGCCAGCAGGGAGCGGACGAACACCGGGGAGCTGTTTTTT	CASRERTNTGELFF
TRBV4-1	TRBJ2-2	NA	TRBD2	19	TGCGCCAGCAGCCTTCCCGCCCTCCGGGCTAGCGGGGGTACCGGGGAGCTGTTTTTT	CASSLPALRASGGTGELFF
TRBV20-1	TRBJ1-2	many	TRBD1	15	TGCAGTGCTAGATATCCGGGGACAGGGGGCATTGGCTACACCTTC	CSARYPGTGGIGYTF
TRBV30	TRBJ2-7	few	NA	12	TGTGCCTGGAGCCGTTCGGAGGGGGAGCAGTACTTC	CAWSRSEGEQYF
TRBV18	TRBJ1-2	many	TRBD1	15	TGTGCCAGCTCACCACCAGCCAGGGGGCTTGGGGGCTACACCTTC	CASSPPARGLGGYTF
TRBV6-1	TRBJ1-2	NA	NA	14	TGTGCCAGCAGTGAATATGGGTTTAGCTATGGCTACACCTTC	CASSEYGFSYGYTF
TRBV6-1	TRBJ2-7	many	NA	12	TGTGCCAGCAGTGATTCTGTCGATGAGCAGTACTTC	CASSDSVDEQYF
TRBV29-1	TRBJ1-2	many	NA	12	TGCAGCGTTGATAGGGGGTGGCATGGCTACACCTTC	CSVDRGWHGYTF
TRBV6-1	TRBJ2-5	few	TRBD1	15	TGTGCCAGCACCTTAAAGGACAGGGTCGGCGAGACCCAGTACTTC	CASTLKDRVGETQYF
TRBV11-2	TRBJ2-4	NA	TRBD2	18	TGTGCCAGCAGCCGACCTCTAGCGGGGATACTAGCCAAAAACATTCAGTACTTC	CASSRPLAGILAKNIQYF
TRBV12-3/TRBV12-4	TRBJ1-5	many	NA	15	TGTGCCAGCAGCGAAGGGACTAAAGTAAGGCAGCCCCAGCATTTT	CASSEGTKVRQPQHF
TRBV15	TRBJ2-7	many	NA	17	TGTGCCACCAGCAGTTCCCGGGGACACCTAGACGCCTACGAGCAGTACTTC	CATSSSRGHLDAYEQYF
TRBV6-5	TRBJ1-6	many	NA	15	TGTGCCAGCAGTTACGCAGTCATTGATAATTCACCCCTCCACTTT	CASSYAVIDNSPLHF
TRBV12-3/TRBV12-4	TRBJ1-1	many	NA	13	TGTGCCAGCAGCTCGGAGACGGACACTGAAGCTTTCTTT	CASSSETDTEAFF
TRBV6-1	TRBJ1-1	many	NA	13	TGTGCCACCGCGGGACCTATGAACACTGAAGCTTTCTTT	CATAGPMNTEAFF
TRBV10-3	TRBJ2-6	many	NA	18	TGTGCCATCAGGGGTCGGGCAGGGACGGGTGTGGGGGCCAACGTCCTGACTTTC	CAIRGRAGTGVGANVLTF
TRBV12-3/TRBV12-4	TRBJ1-2	many	NA	13	TGTGCCAGCAGCCCACAGGGAGACCTTGGCTACACCTTC	CASSPQGDLGYTF
TRBV20-1	TRBJ2-2	NA	NA	16	TGCAGTGCTAGAGGATGGGCAACTGGAAACACCGGGGAGCTGTTTTTT	CSARGWATGNTGELFF
TRBV7-3	TRBJ2-4	many	TRBD2	14	TGTGCCAGCAGCTTAACGTCTAGCGGAAACATTCAGTACTTC	CASSLTSSGNIQYF
TRBV29-1	TRBJ1-5	many	TRBD1	14	TGCAGCGTAATGACAGGGCCCGGAGGTCAGCCCCAGCATTTT	CSVMTGPGGQPQHF
TRBV29-1	TRBJ2-2	NA	TRBD2	14	TGCAGCGCCCGCGTAGCGGGGGCCACCGGGGAGCTGTGTTTT	CSARVAGATGELCF
TRBV6-1	TRBJ2-5	NA	NA	15	TGTGCCAGCAGTGCGGACGGTCAGTACCAAGAGACCCAGTACTTC	CASSADGQYQETQYF
TRBV27	TRBJ2-7	many	NA	14	TGTGCCAGCAGTACGAACACAGGGTTTTACGAGCAGTACTTC	CASSTNTGFYEQYF
TRBV2	TRBJ1-5	many	NA	17	TGTGCCAGCAGTGAAGCAAGAGGGATCGGTAGCAATCAGCCCCAGCATTTT	CASSEARGIGSNQPQHF
TRBV24-1	TRBJ2-7	many	NA	15	TGTGCCACCAGTGATTTACCGGACGGAGCCTACGAGCAGTACTTC	CATSDLPDGAYEQYF
TRBV27	TRBJ2-5	NA	TRBD2	16	TGTGCCAGCAGTTTATGGCCTAGCGGGAGCGCGAAGACCCAGTACTTC	CASSLWPSGSAKTQYF
TRBV27	TRBJ2-7	many	TRBD2	16	TGTGCCAGCAGTTCGCGGACTAGCGGGGCAGCCTACGAGCAGTACTTC	CASSSRTSGAAYEQYF
TRBV29-1	TRBJ1-5	many	TRBD1	16	TGCAGCGTTGGGATCGGACAGGGAGGGGGCGATCAGCCCCAGCATTTT	CSVGIGQGGGDQPQHF
TRBV11-2	TRBJ2-7	NA	TRBD2	14	TGTGCCAGCAGCGTACCTGGCGGGAGCTACGAGCAGTACTTC	CASSVPGGSYEQYF
TRBV11-1	TRBJ2-6	NA	TRBD1	18	TGTGCCAGCAGCATTCCGGGACAGGGCCACTCTGGGGCCAACGTCCTGACTTTC	CASSIPGQGHSGANVLTF
TRBV6-5	TRBJ1-6	few	NA	15	TGTGCCAGCAGTTACGCGAGAGACTATAATTCACCCCTCCACTTT	CASSYARDYNSPLHF
TRBV11-1	TRBJ2-5	many	TRBD2	17	TGTGCCAGCAGCCCACACCGACTAGCGGGAGGGGGCGAGACCCAGTACTTC	CASSPHRLAGGGETQYF
TRBV6-1	TRBJ2-5	NA	TRBD2	17	TGTGCCAGCATCCTCAAGTCTGGCGGGGGGGCCGTTGAGACCCAGTACTTC	CASILKSGGGAVETQYF
TRBV30	TRBJ2-7	NA	TRBD1	12	TGTGCGGCCGGGACAGGGGAATACGAGCAGTACTTC	CAAGTGEYEQYF
TRBV28	TRBJ2-7	few	NA	15	TGTGCCAGCAGTTTACACCAGGTGGGCATCCCCGAGCAGTACTTC	CASSLHQVGIPEQYF
TRBV20-1	TRBJ2-5	NA	NA	15	TGCAGTGCCGAGACACTTTCAGGGCACCAAGAGACCCAGTACTTC	CSAETLSGHQETQYF
TRBV28	TRBJ2-7	many	NA	16	TGTGCCAGCAGTTTGCCCAGACAGCCTTACTCCTACGAGCAGTACTTC	CASSLPRQPYSYEQYF
TRBV27	TRBJ1-1	many	TRBD1	13	TGTGCCAGCAGTTTGACAGGGCTGACTGAAGCTTTCTTT	CASSLTGLTEAFF
TRBV19	TRBJ2-5	many	TRBD2	17	TGTGCCAGTACCCCAACCGCCGGGACTAGCGCCCAAGAGACCCAGTACTTC	CASTPTAGTSAQETQYF
TRBV12-3/TRBV12-4	TRBJ1-5	many	NA	15	TGTGCCAGCAGCCCCGGAGGACAGAGCAATCAGCCCCAGCATTTT	CASSPGGQSNQPQHF
TRBV6-5	TRBJ1-1	NA	NA	13	TGTGCCAGCAGTTACGGCGGACAGCGTGAAGCTTTCTTT	CASSYGGQREAFF
TRBV28	TRBJ1-2	many	TRBD1	15	TGTGCCAGCAGCCCAGGGGCGGACAGGGTGGCTGGCTACACCTTC	CASSPGADRVAGYTF
TRBV28	TRBJ2-7	many	NA	14	TGTGCCAGCACCCGTGGGGGCCTATCCTACGAGCAGTACTTC	CASTRGGLSYEQYF
TRBV11-1	TRBJ1-2	NA	NA	17	TGTGCCAGCAGCCCCTTGCCAGAGGACGGAGATCTCTATGGCTACACCTTC	CASSPLPEDGDLYGYTF
TRBV20-1	TRBJ1-1	NA	NA	14	TGCAGTGCCAGAACGGGACACCCCAACACTGAAGCTTTCTTT	CSARTGHPNTEAFF
TRBV9	TRBJ2-3	many	TRBD2	14	TGTGCCAGCAAGAAGCGGGAGACCACAGATACGCAGTATTTT	CASKKRETTDTQYF
TRBV6-5	TRBJ2-7	many	TRBD1	16	TGTGCCAGCAGTTTACAGGGGGCGAGGGAATCCTACGAGCAGTACTTC	CASSLQGARESYEQYF
TRBV12-3/TRBV12-4	TRBJ1-1	NA	NA	16	TGTGCCAGCAGTTTGGGCTGGCCCCTCAAGAACACTGAAGCTTTCTTT	CASSLGWPLKNTEAFF
TRBV7-8	TRBJ2-5	NA	TRBD2	15	TGTGCCAGCAGCTTAGAATTGGGGGGGAGGGAGACCCAGTACTTC	CASSLELGGRETQYF
TRBV11-2	TRBJ2-7	many	NA	14	TGTGCCAGCAGCTATCGGACGGGAGACTACGAGCAGTACTTC	CASSYRTGDYEQYF
TRBV27	TRBJ1-2	many	NA	16	TGTGCCAGCAGTTTATTGGGGGGAGGCAAAGACTATGGCTACGCCTTC	CASSLLGGGKDYGYAF
TRBV12-3/TRBV12-4	TRBJ1-1	many	NA	15	TGTGCCAGCAGTTTAAGTGGGCAGGGAGACACTGAAGCTTTCTTT	CASSLSGQGDTEAFF
TRBV3-1	TRBJ2-7	few	NA	16	TGTGCCAGCAGCCAAGTTGCCAGTGGGGGGTATGACGAGCAGTACTTC	CASSQVASGGYDEQYF
TRBV5-1	TRBJ1-2	NA	NA	16	TGCGCCAGCAGCTTGGGTTGGCAGCTCGGGGAGAATGGCTACACCTTC	CASSLGWQLGENGYTF
TRBV7-3	TRBJ1-2	once	NA	16	TGTGCCAGCAGCTTAGTCGGGACACAACGTAACTATGGCTACACCTTC	CASSLVGTQRNYGYTF